This T cell receptor beta chain was profiled in a study of cytomegalovirus exposure and HLA in healthy donors. Study results and limitations: Upon later analysis, TCR association rates were observed to vary by HLA locus, being highest for DRB1 and lowest for HLA-C.

A multiplex PCR was run with 60 Vbeta primers and 13 Jbeta primers. Clones were sequenced by immunoSEQ multiplex PCR, and TCRdb holds only the in-frame ones, with some missing. The data contain around 130,000 clones, 65% to 90% of them seen just once; the ten biggest clones take up about 2%. Note on this clone: What it recognizes is unknown.

Though probably carrying unrecorded immune exposures, donors were nominally healthy at sampling. This CDR3 contains 15 residues. V dropped 5 bases and J dropped 3 bases, with 16 bases sitting between them. Germline V CDR1 and CDR2: MGHDK, SYGVNS. The material sequenced was PBMCs. V and J are TRBV25-1 and TRBJ2-5, with TRBD1 as a possible D gene (6 bases). The receptor comes from a middle-aged woman in good health and CMV-seronegative. The CDR3 DNA reads TGTGCCAGCAGTATGCGGTCGGGACAAAAAGAGACCCAGTACTTC. This encodes CASSMRSGQKETQYF.